Sequencing of this T cell receptor (beta chain) was carried out in a study of T cell clones after liver transplantation. A note on this clone: Its antigen remains unknown.

Study findings and constraints: Donor-reactive sequences fell more than third party-reactive ones, suggesting partial deletion.

CDR3 length: 16 amino acids. Trimming took 5 bases from V and 5 from J; bases not matched to a gene: 9. Germline V gives CDR1 SGHTA, CDR2 FQGTGA. Profiled with immunoSEQ multiplex PCR; TCRdb holds only in-frame clones, not every one. This sample carries roughly 70,000 clones, 75% to 90% of them seen once, and the ten largest clones take approximately 0.55%. This TCR was sampled from a human donor who received a liver transplant. V gene TRBV7-3 combines with J gene TRBJ2-2; 9 nucleotides line up with TRBD2. Sample: CD4+ T cells from blood, taken before liver transplant. CDR3 protein: CASSRLSGSPTGELFF. CDR3 DNA: TGTGCCAGCAGCCGACTTAGCGGGAGTCCAACCGGGGAGCTGTTTTTT.